Sequencing of this T cell receptor beta chain was carried out in a study of blood T cell repertoires in COVID-19. In the source study's methods: Researchers report that nucleated cell counts were estimated from reference gene primer amplification. Using immunoSEQ multiplex PCR, the repertoire was profiled, and TCRdb retains in-frame clones only, with some absent. Clonal size and the V and J genes are those of that table, whereas D and trimming came from the DNA. The sample has approximately 340,000 clones; 91% are singletons. The CDR3 sequence is 10 residues long. The V end lost 6 bases, the J end lost 6 bases, and 6 bases lay between the germline ends. Germline assignment: CDR1 SNHLY and CDR2 FYNNEI. Within 2 weeks before study entry, exposed participants met a COVID-19 case. This clone was observed a few times.

J is TRBJ2-7 and V is TRBV2, with unresolved D. The TCR comes from a woman in her thirties or forties who had been exposed to COVID-19. Material: PBMCs or T cells enriched from blood (not recorded which). CDR3: CASRQSEQYF. The DNA of the CDR3 is TGTGCCAGCAGACAGAGCGAGCAGTACTTC. Complete variable domain (other parts from reference TRBV2 and TRBJ2-7): EPEVTQTPSHQVTQMGQEVILRCVPISNHLYFYWYRQILGQKVEFLVSFYNNEISEKSEIFDDQFSVERPDGSNFTLKIRSTKLEDSAMYFCASRQSEQYFGPGTRLTVT.